This T cell receptor beta chain derives from a study of technical replicates of blood from a few donors. TCRdb's copy holds only in-frame clones and misses some; the assay was immunoSEQ multiplex PCR. The sample lists around 54,000 clones, 95% to 97% occurring once. V lost 5 bases to trimming and J lost 4 bases, with 11 bases between them. The CDR3 totals 13 residues. Germline V lookup: CDR1 SGHNT, CDR2 YENEEA. Sample: T cells isolated from PBMCs. J is TRBJ1-2 and V is TRBV11-3, with a possible D match to TRBD1 (6 bases). The sequence was obtained from a human donor in good health. CDR3 sequence reads: CASSRTDLYGYTF. CDR3 sequence (DNA): TGTGCCAGCAGCCGGACAGACCTCTATGGCTACACCTTC.